This T cell receptor (beta chain) appears in the sequencing data of a study of blood T cell repertoires in COVID-19. Whole-study context: The origin of the acute and convalescent COVID-19 samples was the United States, Italy and Spain.

The CDR3 has 13 residues. Trimming removed 1 base at V and 6 bases at J, with 8 bases between. Germline values: CDR1 LGHNA, CDR2 YNFKEQ. Using immunoSEQ multiplex PCR, the repertoire was profiled, and TCRdb retains in-frame clones only, with some absent. The top ten hold 4.8% of the sample, which has 69,000 or so clones, 70% to 90% seen once. The chain employs TRBV4-2 and TRBJ2-3; the D gene is possibly TRBD2 (5 bases). The sequenced sample consisted of peripheral blood. The clonotype originates from a woman older than 75 with active or convalescent COVID-19. The CDR3 bases are TGTGCCAGCAGCCAAGGGACTTTTGATACGCAGTATTTT. This codes for CASSQGTFDTQYF.